A selection of T cell receptor beta chains follows, all from one sample in a study of blood T cell repertoires in COVID-19. Assay: immunoSEQ multiplex PCR; the TCRdb copy retains only in-frame clones and omits some. The sample has roughly 150,000 clones, approximately 85% seen once; the top ten hold under 7.5%. Sequencing was done on a sample of peripheral blood. The receptors stem from an elderly man with COVID-19, enrolled during active disease. Each CDR3 is given with its conserved first and last residue. The D gene is left open where the match is weak. Some rows mark clone size as missing; the rest say once, few, many or name a class of expanded clone.

>TRBV5-4|.|.|TRBJ1-1
CASSLVGEDTEAFF
TGTGCCAGCAGCTTGGTGGGGGAGGACACTGAAGCTTTCTTT
>TRBV3-1/TRBV3-2|.|.|TRBJ1-1
CASSQEVGGTEAFF
TGTGCCAGCAGCCAAGAAGTAGGGGGTACTGAAGCTTTCTTT
>TRBV19|.|.|TRBJ1-1
CASWVRGNTEAFF
TGTGCCAGCTGGGTACGGGGAAACACTGAAGCTTTCTTT
>TRBV5-1|.|.|TRBJ2-5
CASSTGQQETQYF
TGCGCCAGCAGCACTGGACAGCAAGAGACCCAGTACTTC
>TRBV18|.|.|TRBJ2-5
CASSPIRGQETQYF
TGTGCCAGCTCACCGATTAGGGGACAAGAGACCCAGTACTTC
>TRBV7-2|.|TRBD1|TRBJ1-5
CASSLGGQVSNQPQHF
TGTGCCAGCAGCTTGGGGGGACAGGTGAGCAATCAGCCCCAGCATTTT
>TRBV27|.|TRBD1|TRBJ1-1
CASRTGETGMNTEAFF
TGTGCCAGCAGGACAGGGGAAACCGGGATGAACACTGAAGCTTTCTTT
>TRBV19|.|.|TRBJ1-1
CASSEGLNTEAFF
TGTGCCAGTAGTGAGGGATTGAACACTGAAGCTTTCTTT
>TRBV3-1/TRBV3-2|.|TRBD1|TRBJ1-1
CASSRRTGGEAFF
TGTGCCAGCAGCCGACGAACAGGGGGCGAGGCTTTCTTT
>TRBV7-9|once|.|TRBJ1-6
CASSLERVSANSPLHF
TGTGCCAGCAGCTTAGAGAGGGTCTCGGCGAATTCACCCCTCCACTTT
>TRBV12-3/TRBV12-4|.|.|TRBJ1-2
CASSFGGGYTF
TGTGCCAGCAGTTTCGGGGGTGGCTACACCTTC
>TRBV3-1/TRBV3-2|.|.|TRBJ2-3
CASSQISTDTQYF
TGTGCCAGCAGCCAAATATCCACAGATACGCAGTATTTT
>TRBV7-3|.|TRBD1|TRBJ2-5
CASSRTGGETQYF
TGTGCCAGCAGCCGGACAGGTGGGGAGACCCAGTACTTC
>TRBV11-2|.|TRBD1|TRBJ2-3
CASSTRQGPDTQYF
TGTGCCAGCAGCACGAGACAGGGGCCAGATACGCAGTATTTT
>TRBV7-6|few|TRBD1|TRBJ2-7
CASSQGTGGEQYF
TGTGCCAGCAGCCAGGGGACAGGGGGCGAGCAGTACTTC
>TRBV27|few|.|TRBJ1-1
CASRPQVLGEAFF
TGTGCCAGCAGGCCTCAGGTCCTCGGTGAAGCTTTCTTT
>TRBV6-5|.|.|TRBJ2-3
CASRPEGTGADTQYF
TGTGCCAGCAGACCCGAGGGGACGGGAGCAGATACGCAGTATTTT
>TRBV5-4|.|TRBD2|TRBJ2-3
CASSLAGSGGEADTQYF
TGTGCCAGCAGCTTGGCCGGTAGCGGGGGCGAGGCAGATACGCAGTATTTT
>TRBV4-1|.|TRBD1|TRBJ1-1
CASSLRTGTGRLGTEAFF
TGCGCCAGCAGCCTGAGGACCGGGACAGGGCGGTTGGGCACTGAAGCTTTCTTT
>TRBV2|once|.|TRBJ2-7
CASRARDTSYEQYF
TGTGCCAGCAGAGCCCGGGACACCTCCTACGAGCAGTACTTC
>TRBV11-2|.|.|TRBJ1-1
CASSRDWAFNTEAFF
TGTGCCAGCAGCCGGGATTGGGCATTTAACACTGAAGCTTTCTTT
>TRBV11-2|.|TRBD2|TRBJ2-3
CASTSGGTDTQYF
TGTGCCAGCACTAGCGGGGGCACAGATACGCAGTATTTT
>TRBV10-3|once|TRBD1|TRBJ1-5
CAIRQQGANQPQHF
TGTGCCATCAGACAGCAGGGGGCGAATCAGCCCCAGCATTTT
>TRBV5-4|few|.|TRBJ2-2
CASTLTQGTGELFF
TGTGCCAGCACACTCACCCAGGGGACCGGGGAGCTGTTTTTT
>TRBV5-8|.|.|TRBJ1-5
CASSLQGEDNQPQHF
TGTGCCAGCAGCTTACAGGGCGAAGACAATCAGCCCCAGCATTTT
>TRBV10-2|once|.|TRBJ2-1
CASRVTNNEQFF
TGCGCCAGCAGGGTGACAAACAATGAGCAGTTCTTC
>TRBV9|.|.|TRBJ2-3
CASSAHLGGPTQSDTQYF
TGTGCCAGCAGCGCCCACCTCGGGGGGCCGACCCAATCAGATACGCAGTATTTT
>TRBV12-5|.|.|TRBJ2-1
CASGSPLNNEQFF
TGTGCTAGTGGTTCCCCTCTTAATAATGAGCAGTTCTTC
>TRBV3-1/TRBV3-2|.|.|TRBJ1-2
CASSQVQAYTF
TGTGCCAGCAGCCAAGTCCAGGCTTACACCTTC
>TRBV21-1|.|.|TRBJ2-1
CASSKVGGRGGCNEQFF
TGTGCCAGCAGCAAAGTGGGGGGACGGGGAGGGTGCAATGAGCAGTTCTTC
>TRBV2|once|.|TRBJ2-3
CASSRGTSSTDTQYF
TGTGCCAGCAGTCGGGGGACTTCTAGCACAGATACGCAGTATTTT
>TRBV19|.|.|TRBJ1-5
CASSKNSRPQHF
TGTGCCAGTAGTAAGAACTCACGGCCCCAGCATTTT
>TRBV19|.|.|TRBJ1-1
CASSTRRDRGPEAFF
TGTGCCAGTAGTACCAGGAGGGACCGGGGCCCTGAAGCTTTCTTT
>TRBV6-1|.|.|TRBJ1-1
CASSEGTENLKGTEAFF
TGTGCCAGCAGTGAAGGGACAGAGAACCTGAAGGGCACTGAAGCTTTCTTT
>TRBV6-5|once|TRBD2|TRBJ2-1
CASSYLGGVLNNEQFF
TGTGCCAGCAGTTACCTGGGGGGGGTCTTAAACAATGAGCAGTTCTTC
>TRBV28|.|.|TRBJ2-7
CASSSTTSYEQYF
TGTGCCAGCAGTTCAACTACCTCCTACGAGCAGTACTTC
>TRBV4-1|once|.|TRBJ2-5
CASSQVDRGPQETQYF
TGCGCCAGCAGCCAAGTAGACAGAGGCCCCCAAGAGACCCAGTACTTC
>TRBV21-1|.|.|TRBJ1-1
CASSKDGFQGAVTEAFF
TGTGCCAGCAGCAAAGATGGCTTTCAGGGGGCGGTCACTGAAGCTTTCTTT
>TRBV4-2|.|.|TRBJ2-5
CASSQEGQYQETQYF
TGTGCCAGCAGCCAAGAGGGGCAGTACCAAGAGACCCAGTACTTC
>TRBV3-1/TRBV3-2|.|.|TRBJ2-1
CASRSLGVGEQFF
TGTGCCTCCCGGAGCCTAGGGGTTGGGGAGCAGTTCTTC
>TRBV7-2|.|.|TRBJ1-4
CASSLGGNGEKLFF
TGTGCCAGCAGCTTAGGAGGAAACGGGGAAAAACTGTTTTTT
>TRBV7-2|.|.|TRBJ2-5
CATSSGLAETETQYF
TGTGCCACCTCGTCCGGCCTAGCCGAGACAGAGACCCAGTACTTC
>TRBV24-1|.|.|TRBJ2-5
CATSPRGAGETQYF
TGTGCCACCAGTCCTCGGGGGGCGGGAGAGACCCAGTACTTC
>TRBV7-3|.|.|TRBJ2-3
CASSSSVGGNTQYF
TGTGCCAGCAGCTCTAGCGTCGGGGGAAATACGCAGTATTTT
>TRBV18|.|TRBD1|TRBJ2-7
CASSVSGGRSGEQYF
TGTGCCAGCTCAGTCTCAGGGGGCCGTTCCGGCGAGCAGTACTTC
>TRBV13|.|TRBD1|TRBJ2-5
CASSLPGQGETQYF
TGTGCCAGCAGCCTACCGGGACAGGGAGAGACCCAGTACTTC
>TRBV19|few|.|TRBJ1-2
CASRRTGEGNYGYTF
TGTGCCAGTAGGCGTACAGGAGAAGGGAACTATGGCTACACCTTC
>TRBV24-1|.|.|TRBJ1-2
CATSDATGGYTF
TGTGCCACCAGTGACGCCACAGGGGGCTACACCTTC
>TRBV6-2/TRBV6-3|.|.|TRBJ2-2
CATSKAVNTGELFF
TGTGCCACCAGCAAGGCGGTGAACACCGGGGAGCTGTTTTTT